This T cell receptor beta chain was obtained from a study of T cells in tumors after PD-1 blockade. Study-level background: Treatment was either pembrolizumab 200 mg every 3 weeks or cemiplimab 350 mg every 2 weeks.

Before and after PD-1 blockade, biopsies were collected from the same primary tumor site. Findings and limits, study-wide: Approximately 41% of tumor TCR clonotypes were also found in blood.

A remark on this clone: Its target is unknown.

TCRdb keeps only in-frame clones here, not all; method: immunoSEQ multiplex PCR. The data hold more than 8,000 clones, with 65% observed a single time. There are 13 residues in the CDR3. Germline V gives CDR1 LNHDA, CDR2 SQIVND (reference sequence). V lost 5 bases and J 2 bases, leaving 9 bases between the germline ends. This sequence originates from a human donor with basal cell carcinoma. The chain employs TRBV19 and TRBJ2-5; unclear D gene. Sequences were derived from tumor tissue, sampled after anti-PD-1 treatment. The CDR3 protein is CASSHYPQETQYF. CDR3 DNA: TGTGCCAGTAGTCACTACCCACAAGAGACCCAGTACTTC. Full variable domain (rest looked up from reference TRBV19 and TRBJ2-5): DGGITQSPKYLFRKEGQNVTLSCEQNLNHDAMYWYRQDPGQGLRLIYYSQIVNDFQKGDIAEGYSVSREKKESFPLTVTSAQKNPTAFYLCASSHYPQETQYFGPGTRLLVL.